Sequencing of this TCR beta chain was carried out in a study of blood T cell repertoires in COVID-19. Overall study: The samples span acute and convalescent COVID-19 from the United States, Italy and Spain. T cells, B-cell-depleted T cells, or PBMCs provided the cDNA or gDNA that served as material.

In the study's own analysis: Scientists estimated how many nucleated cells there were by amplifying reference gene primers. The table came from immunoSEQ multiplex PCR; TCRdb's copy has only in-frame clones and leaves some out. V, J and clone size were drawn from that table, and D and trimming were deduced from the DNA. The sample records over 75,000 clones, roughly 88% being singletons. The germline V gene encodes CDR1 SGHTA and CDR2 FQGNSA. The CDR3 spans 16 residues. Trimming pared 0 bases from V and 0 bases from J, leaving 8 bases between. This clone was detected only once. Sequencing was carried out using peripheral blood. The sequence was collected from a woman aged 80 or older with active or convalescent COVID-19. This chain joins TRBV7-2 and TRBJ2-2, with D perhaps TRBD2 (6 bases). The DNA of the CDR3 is TGTGCCAGCAGCTTAGCGGGGGGTGCGAACACCGGGGAGCTGTTTTTT. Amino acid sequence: CASSLAGGANTGELFF.